This paragraph reports one T cell receptor beta chain. Time point here: cycle 4 day 1 (C4D1), after around six weeks of nivolumab. Each patient experienced a relapse that followed autologous stem cell transplantation, and brentuximab vedotin exposure varied. Complete response, partial response or progressive disease was each patient's best response. The CDR3 length is 15 residues. The V and J ends lost 3 bases and 4 bases respectively, with 13 bases between them. Looked up from germline, CDR1 is SGHVS and CDR2 is FQNEAQ. The sample is drawn from a study of PD-1 blockade in classical Hodgkin lymphoma. Data came from immunoSEQ multiplex PCR; TCRdb stores just in-frame clones and leaves some out. In the table there are approximately 27,000 clones, over 70% of which are singletons.

This clonotype originated in a human donor with classical Hodgkin lymphoma. Sequences were derived from peripheral blood mononuclear cells (PBMCs), sampled before the fourth cycle of nivolumab. The V and J genes are TRBV7-8 and TRBJ2-1, with D perhaps TRBD1 (6 bases). CDR3 sequence reads: CASSLDAGAYNEQFF. For the CDR3, the DNA is TGTGCCAGCAGCTTGGATGCAGGGGCTTACAATGAGCAGTTCTTC.